The TCR beta chain under discussion was sequenced for a study of cytomegalovirus exposure and HLA in healthy donors. Study-level results: Versus the approximately 700-donor mean, an Asian-associated ancestry cluster reportedly showed fewer N-insertions in a later analysis. Researchers reported in a later analysis that a missense DCLRE1C variant was tied to TCR beta V- and J-gene trimming. It has been reported that TCR beta sequences accurately predicted the HLA-A and HLA-B alleles of most subjects. In an earlier analysis, about 87% or about 30%: the productive usage of most TCR beta V segments.

For this clone: Its antigen is not identified.

The PCR employed 60 Vbeta primers together with 13 Jbeta primers. Sequencing was performed with immunoSEQ multiplex PCR; in TCRdb, only in-frame clones are kept and a portion is missing. This table has over 150,000 clones, roughly 80% appearing once. From germline, CDR1 is SGHRS and CDR2 YFSETQ. This CDR3 has 14 residues. The germline V and J ends were trimmed by 0 bases and 7 bases, with 11 bases remaining between them. Sequencing was carried out using PBMCs. The TCR originated in a girl under 18 in good health and CMV-seropositive. The chain combines TRBV5-1 with TRBJ2-1, with D unclear. CDR3 sequence reads: CASSLEQVWNEQFF. In DNA, the CDR3 is TGCGCCAGCAGCTTGGAGCAAGTGTGGAATGAGCAGTTCTTC. The full variable domain, rest sourced from reference TRBV5-1 and TRBJ2-1, is KAGVTQTPRYLIKTRGQQVTLSCSPISGHRSVSWYQQTPGQGLQFLFEYFSETQRNKGNFPGRFSGRQFSNSRSEMNVSTLELGDSALYLCASSLEQVWNEQFFGPGTRLTVL.